This T cell receptor beta chain was profiled in a study of cytomegalovirus exposure and HLA in healthy donors. PCR employed 60 Vbeta and 13 Jbeta primers. Sequenced by immunoSEQ multiplex PCR; TCRdb stores in-frame clones only, minus some. Of about 130,000 clones listed, around 77% are singletons. Trimming left V 1 base short and J 4 bases short, with 9 bases between. The CDR3 runs 14 residues. In germline, CDR1 is LGHNA, CDR2 YNFKEQ. This clonotype originated in a male donor in good health and CMV-seropositive. V gene TRBV4-2 combines with J gene TRBJ2-3, with D possibly matching TRBD2 (5 bases). The material sequenced was PBMCs. The CDR3 DNA follows: TGTGCCAGCAGCCAAGGGGGAGTGGCAGATACGCAGTATTTT. It specifies CASSQGGVADTQYF.